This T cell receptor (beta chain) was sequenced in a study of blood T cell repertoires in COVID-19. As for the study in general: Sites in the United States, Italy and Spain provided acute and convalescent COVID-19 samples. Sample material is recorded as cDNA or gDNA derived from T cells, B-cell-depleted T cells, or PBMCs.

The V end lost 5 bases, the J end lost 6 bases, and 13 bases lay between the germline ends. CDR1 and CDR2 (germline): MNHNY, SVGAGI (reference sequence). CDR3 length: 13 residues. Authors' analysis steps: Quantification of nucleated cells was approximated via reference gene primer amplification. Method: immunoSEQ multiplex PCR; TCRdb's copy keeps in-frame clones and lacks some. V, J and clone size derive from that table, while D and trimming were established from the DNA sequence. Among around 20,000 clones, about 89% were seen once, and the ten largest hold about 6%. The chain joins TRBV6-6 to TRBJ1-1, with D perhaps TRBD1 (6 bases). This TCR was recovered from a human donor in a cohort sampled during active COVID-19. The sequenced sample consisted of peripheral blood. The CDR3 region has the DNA TGTGCCAGCAGTGACCTATCAGGGGCTGAAGCTTTCTTT. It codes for CASSDLSGAEAFF.